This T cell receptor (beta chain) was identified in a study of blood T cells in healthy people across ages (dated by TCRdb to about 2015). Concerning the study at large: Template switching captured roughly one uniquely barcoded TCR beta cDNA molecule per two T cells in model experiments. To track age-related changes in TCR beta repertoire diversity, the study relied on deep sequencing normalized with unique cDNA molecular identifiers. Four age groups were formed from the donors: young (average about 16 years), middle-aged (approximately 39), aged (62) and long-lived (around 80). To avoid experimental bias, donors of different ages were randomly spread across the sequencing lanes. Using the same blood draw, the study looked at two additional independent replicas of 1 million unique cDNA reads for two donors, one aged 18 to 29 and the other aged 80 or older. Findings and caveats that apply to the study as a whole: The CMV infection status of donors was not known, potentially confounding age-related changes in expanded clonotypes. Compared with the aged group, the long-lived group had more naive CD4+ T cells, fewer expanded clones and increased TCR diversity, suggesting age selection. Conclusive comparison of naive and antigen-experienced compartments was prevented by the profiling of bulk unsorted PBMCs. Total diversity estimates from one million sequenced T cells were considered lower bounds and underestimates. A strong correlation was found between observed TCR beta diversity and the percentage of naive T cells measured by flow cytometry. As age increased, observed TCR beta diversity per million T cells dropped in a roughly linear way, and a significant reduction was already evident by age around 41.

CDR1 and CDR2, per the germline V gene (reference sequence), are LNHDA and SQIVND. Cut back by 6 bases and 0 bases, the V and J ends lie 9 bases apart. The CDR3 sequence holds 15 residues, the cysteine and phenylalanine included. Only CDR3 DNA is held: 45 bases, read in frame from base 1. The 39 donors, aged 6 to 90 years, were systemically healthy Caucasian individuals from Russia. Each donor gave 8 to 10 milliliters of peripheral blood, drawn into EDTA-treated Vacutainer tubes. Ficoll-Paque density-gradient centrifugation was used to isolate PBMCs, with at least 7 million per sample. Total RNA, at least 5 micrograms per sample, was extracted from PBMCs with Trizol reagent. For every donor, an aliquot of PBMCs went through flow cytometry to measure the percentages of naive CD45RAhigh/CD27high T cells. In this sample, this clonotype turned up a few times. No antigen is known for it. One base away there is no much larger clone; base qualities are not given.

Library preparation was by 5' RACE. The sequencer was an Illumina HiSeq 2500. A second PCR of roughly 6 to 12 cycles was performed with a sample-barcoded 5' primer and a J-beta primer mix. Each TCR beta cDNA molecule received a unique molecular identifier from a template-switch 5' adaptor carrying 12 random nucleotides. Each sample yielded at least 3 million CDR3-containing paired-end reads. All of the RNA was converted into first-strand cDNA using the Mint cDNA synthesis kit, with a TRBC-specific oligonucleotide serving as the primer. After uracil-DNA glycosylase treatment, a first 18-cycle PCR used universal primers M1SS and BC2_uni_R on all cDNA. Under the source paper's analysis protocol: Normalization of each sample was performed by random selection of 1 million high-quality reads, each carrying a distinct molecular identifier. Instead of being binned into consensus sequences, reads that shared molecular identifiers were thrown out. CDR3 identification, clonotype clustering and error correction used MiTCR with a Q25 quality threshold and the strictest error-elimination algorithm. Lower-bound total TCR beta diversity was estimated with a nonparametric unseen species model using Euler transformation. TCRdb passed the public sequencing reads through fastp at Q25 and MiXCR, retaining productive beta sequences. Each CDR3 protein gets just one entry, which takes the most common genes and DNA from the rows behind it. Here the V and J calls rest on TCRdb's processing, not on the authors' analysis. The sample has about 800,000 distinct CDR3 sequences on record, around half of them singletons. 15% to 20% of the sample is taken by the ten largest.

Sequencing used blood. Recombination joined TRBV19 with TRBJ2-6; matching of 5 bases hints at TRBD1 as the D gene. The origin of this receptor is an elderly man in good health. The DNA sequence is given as TGTGCCAGTAGCAGGGCCTCCTCTGGGGCCAACGTCCTGACTTTC. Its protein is CASSRASSGANVLTF.